Listed below are T cell receptor beta chains from one sample, sequenced in a study of identifying expanded T cells in peripheral blood. Repertoires were generated with immunoSEQ multiplex PCR, while TCRdb's copy carries only in-frame clones and drops some. This repertoire shows over 100,000 clones, about 85% found once; its top ten account for 7.5% to 10%. Material: blood. The receptors were gathered from a person aged 18-70 years in good health. Each CDR3 is given with its conserved first and last residue. A D gene is named only where the DNA matches it firmly. The size entry is marked missing in some rows and otherwise reads once, few, many or a size class.

abundance: few; d_gene: NA; v_gene: TRBV7-9; j_gene: TRBJ1-1; CDR3aa: CASSLGGLTEAFF; CDR3nt: TGTGCCAGCAGCCTAGGGGGGCTCACTGAAGCTTTCTTT
abundance: NA; d_gene: TRBD1; v_gene: TRBV2; j_gene: TRBJ1-5; CDR3aa: CASTQTGTQPQHF; CDR3nt: TGTGCCAGCACCCAGACAGGGACTCAGCCCCAGCATTTT
abundance: NA; d_gene: NA; v_gene: TRBV6-6; j_gene: TRBJ2-5; CDR3aa: CASQGSVGETQYF; CDR3nt: TGTGCCAGCCAGGGTAGCGTTGGAGAGACCCAGTACTTC
abundance: NA; d_gene: TRBD2; v_gene: TRBV19; j_gene: TRBJ2-1; CDR3aa: CASSEREDFNEQFF; CDR3nt: TGTGCCAGTAGTGAGCGGGAAGATTTCAATGAGCAGTTCTTC
abundance: NA; d_gene: NA; v_gene: TRBV9; j_gene: TRBJ1-2; CDR3aa: CASSVSGGTYGYTF; CDR3nt: TGTGCCAGCAGCGTATCGGGTGGGACATATGGCTACACCTTC
abundance: NA; d_gene: NA; v_gene: TRBV5-1; j_gene: TRBJ1-4; CDR3aa: CASSSQAGGTNEKLFF; CDR3nt: TGCGCCAGCAGCTCCCAGGCGGGTGGCACTAATGAAAAACTGTTTTTT
abundance: NA; d_gene: TRBD2; v_gene: TRBV4-2; j_gene: TRBJ2-2; CDR3aa: CASSQDLLAGAGTGELFF; CDR3nt: TGTGCCAGCAGCCAAGATCTCCTAGCGGGAGCAGGCACCGGGGAGCTGTTTTTT
abundance: NA; d_gene: TRBD1; v_gene: TRBV6-1; j_gene: TRBJ1-6; CDR3aa: CASRTGGDSPLHF; CDR3nt: TGTGCCAGCCGGACAGGGGGCGACTCACCCCTCCACTTT
abundance: NA; d_gene: TRBD1; v_gene: TRBV11-3; j_gene: TRBJ2-2; CDR3aa: CASSEGQTGELFF; CDR3nt: TGTGCCAGCAGCGAGGGACAGACCGGGGAGCTGTTTTTT
abundance: NA; d_gene: TRBD1; v_gene: TRBV6-6; j_gene: TRBJ2-1; CDR3aa: CASSHRDRGLGNEQFF; CDR3nt: TGTGCCAGCAGTCACCGGGACAGGGGCCTTGGCAATGAGCAGTTCTTC
abundance: NA; d_gene: NA; v_gene: TRBV5-1; j_gene: TRBJ2-3; CDR3aa: CASSSPGALADTQYF; CDR3nt: TGCGCCAGCAGCTCCCCCGGGGCGCTGGCAGATACGCAGTATTTT
abundance: few; d_gene: NA; v_gene: TRBV6-5; j_gene: TRBJ2-7; CDR3aa: CASSSRRSYEQYF; CDR3nt: TGTGCCAGCAGTTCAAGGCGTTCCTACGAGCAGTACTTC
abundance: NA; d_gene: TRBD2; v_gene: TRBV7-9; j_gene: TRBJ2-3; CDR3aa: CASSLGSSGVGTDTQYF; CDR3nt: TGTGCCAGCAGCTTGGGGTCGAGCGGGGTCGGCACAGATACGCAGTATTTT
abundance: NA; d_gene: TRBD2; v_gene: TRBV7-2; j_gene: TRBJ2-3; CDR3aa: CASSLQRGSDTQYF; CDR3nt: TGTGCCAGCAGCTTACAGCGGGGGTCAGATACGCAGTATTTT
abundance: few; d_gene: NA; v_gene: TRBV10-2; j_gene: TRBJ1-2; CDR3aa: CASSPLSPSGGYTF; CDR3nt: TGCGCCAGCAGCCCCCTGTCGCCCAGTGGTGGCTACACCTTC
abundance: NA; d_gene: NA; v_gene: TRBV6-4; j_gene: TRBJ2-7; CDR3aa: CASRDGSYEQYF; CDR3nt: TGTGCCAGCCGGGACGGATCCTACGAGCAGTACTTC
abundance: NA; d_gene: TRBD2; v_gene: TRBV13; j_gene: TRBJ2-5; CDR3aa: CASSFMTSGSQETQYF; CDR3nt: TGTGCCAGCAGCTTCATGACCAGCGGGAGCCAAGAGACCCAGTACTTC
abundance: NA; d_gene: TRBD1; v_gene: TRBV11-2; j_gene: TRBJ2-7; CDR3aa: CASSKRTGEQTYEQYF; CDR3nt: TGTGCCAGCAGCAAAAGGACAGGGGAACAAACCTACGAGCAGTACTTC
abundance: NA; d_gene: NA; v_gene: TRBV7-2; j_gene: TRBJ1-6; CDR3aa: CASSLNPWASPLHF; CDR3nt: TGTGCCAGCAGCTTAAATCCTTGGGCTTCACCCCTCCACTTT
abundance: NA; d_gene: NA; v_gene: TRBV7-2; j_gene: TRBJ1-2; CDR3aa: CASSRTAIYGYTF; CDR3nt: TGTGCCAGCAGCAGGACGGCGATCTATGGCTACACCTTC
abundance: NA; d_gene: TRBD1; v_gene: TRBV6-1; j_gene: TRBJ1-4; CDR3aa: CASSGGQGFEKLFF; CDR3nt: TGTGCCAGCAGTGGAGGACAGGGTTTTGAAAAACTGTTTTTT
abundance: NA; d_gene: NA; v_gene: TRBV11-2; j_gene: TRBJ1-5; CDR3aa: CASSLDRVSQPQHF; CDR3nt: TGTGCCAGCAGCTTAGACAGGGTGTCCCAGCCCCAGCATTTT
abundance: NA; d_gene: TRBD1; v_gene: TRBV5-4; j_gene: TRBJ2-3; CDR3aa: CASSSGQGVPSTDTQYF; CDR3nt: TGTGCCAGCAGCTCGGGACAGGGGGTCCCTAGCACAGATACGCAGTATTTT
abundance: NA; d_gene: NA; v_gene: TRBV18; j_gene: TRBJ2-7; CDR3aa: CASSPPAGTYEQYF; CDR3nt: TGTGCCAGCTCACCACCGGCCGGGACCTACGAGCAGTACTTC
abundance: NA; d_gene: NA; v_gene: TRBV2; j_gene: TRBJ2-3; CDR3aa: CASSRTDTQYF; CDR3nt: TGTGCCAGCAGTCGGACAGATACGCAGTATTTT
abundance: NA; d_gene: NA; v_gene: TRBV19; j_gene: TRBJ1-2; CDR3aa: CASSRVERTGGYTF; CDR3nt: TGTGCCAGTAGTAGAGTCGAGCGCACTGGGGGCTACACCTTC
abundance: NA; d_gene: NA; v_gene: TRBV4-1; j_gene: TRBJ1-2; CDR3aa: CASSQETGYDGYTF; CDR3nt: TGCGCCAGCAGCCAAGAAACAGGGTATGACGGCTACACCTTC
abundance: NA; d_gene: NA; v_gene: TRBV7-2; j_gene: TRBJ1-1; CDR3aa: CASSPPLNTEAFF; CDR3nt: TGTGCCAGCAGCCCCCCGCTTAACACTGAAGCTTTCTTT
abundance: once; d_gene: NA; v_gene: TRBV15; j_gene: TRBJ2-3; CDR3aa: CATSRVDSGPQYF; CDR3nt: TGTGCCACCAGCAGAGTCGATAGTGGGCCGCAGTATTTT
abundance: once; d_gene: NA; v_gene: TRBV6-5; j_gene: TRBJ1-1; CDR3aa: CAIWGPGAEAFF; CDR3nt: TGTGCCATTTGGGGACCCGGGGCTGAAGCTTTCTTT
abundance: NA; d_gene: TRBD1; v_gene: TRBV9; j_gene: TRBJ2-5; CDR3aa: CASSVAGTDNIQYF; CDR3nt: TGTGCCAGCAGCGTAGCTGGGACAGATAATATCCAGTACTTC
abundance: NA; d_gene: TRBD2; v_gene: TRBV7-3; j_gene: TRBJ2-2; CDR3aa: CASSLGPQLAGDTGELFF; CDR3nt: TGTGCCAGCAGCTTAGGCCCCCAACTAGCGGGAGACACCGGGGAGCTGTTTTTT
abundance: NA; d_gene: NA; v_gene: TRBV11-2; j_gene: TRBJ1-4; CDR3aa: CASSPGFVTTPGLFF; CDR3nt: TGTGCCAGCAGCCCAGGGTTTGTTACCACCCCGGGACTGTTTTTT
abundance: NA; d_gene: NA; v_gene: TRBV7-6; j_gene: TRBJ1-2; CDR3aa: CASSLVGNYGYTF; CDR3nt: TGTGCCAGCAGCTTAGTCGGAAACTATGGCTACACCTTC
abundance: NA; d_gene: TRBD1; v_gene: TRBV19; j_gene: TRBJ2-7; CDR3aa: CASSKDRSSYEQYF; CDR3nt: TGTGCCAGTAGTAAGGACAGGAGCTCCTACGAGCAGTACTTC
abundance: NA; d_gene: TRBD2; v_gene: TRBV18; j_gene: TRBJ2-7; CDR3aa: CASSPRLAGGYEQYF; CDR3nt: TGTGCCAGCTCACCAAGGCTAGCGGGAGGGTACGAGCAGTACTTC
abundance: NA; d_gene: TRBD2; v_gene: TRBV6-5; j_gene: TRBJ2-5; CDR3aa: CASSSLERGPETQYF; CDR3nt: TGTGCCAGCAGCTCCCTAGAGCGGGGGCCGGAGACCCAGTACTTC
abundance: NA; d_gene: TRBD1; v_gene: TRBV15; j_gene: TRBJ2-4; CDR3aa: CATSIRQGNKNIQYF; CDR3nt: TGTGCCACCAGCATTAGACAGGGGAACAAAAACATTCAGTACTTC
abundance: NA; d_gene: NA; v_gene: TRBV11-3; j_gene: TRBJ1-1; CDR3aa: CASSMAGKGTEAFF; CDR3nt: TGTGCCAGCAGCATGGCGGGGAAGGGAACTGAAGCTTTCTTT
abundance: NA; d_gene: TRBD1; v_gene: TRBV7-2; j_gene: TRBJ1-2; CDR3aa: CASSLGGQGAYGYTF; CDR3nt: TGTGCCAGCAGCTTAGGTGGACAGGGGGCCTATGGCTACACCTTC
abundance: NA; d_gene: NA; v_gene: TRBV5-8; j_gene: TRBJ2-7; CDR3aa: CASSRQETYEQYF; CDR3nt: TGTGCCAGCAGTCGACAGGAGACCTACGAGCAGTACTTC
abundance: NA; d_gene: NA; v_gene: TRBV30; j_gene: TRBJ2-1; CDR3aa: CAWSVQGSHNEQFF; CDR3nt: TGTGCCTGGAGTGTACAAGGGAGTCACAATGAGCAGTTCTTC
abundance: NA; d_gene: TRBD2; v_gene: TRBV7-2; j_gene: TRBJ2-1; CDR3aa: CASSLVLAGGGEQFF; CDR3nt: TGTGCCAGCAGCTTAGTTCTAGCGGGGGGTGGTGAGCAGTTCTTC
abundance: NA; d_gene: NA; v_gene: TRBV5-1; j_gene: TRBJ2-7; CDR3aa: CASSLQGYEQYF; CDR3nt: TGCGCCAGCAGCTTGCAAGGCTACGAGCAGTACTTC
abundance: NA; d_gene: TRBD1; v_gene: TRBV7-9; j_gene: TRBJ1-1; CDR3aa: CASSAKGQGANTEAFF; CDR3nt: TGTGCCAGCAGCGCCAAGGGCCAGGGGGCAAACACTGAAGCTTTCTTT
abundance: NA; d_gene: NA; v_gene: TRBV4-1; j_gene: TRBJ1-3; CDR3aa: CASSQTTGLQGNTIYF; CDR3nt: TGCGCCAGCAGCCAAACAACAGGACTACAAGGAAACACCATATATTTT